The next 26 T cell receptor beta chains were all read from a single sample in a study of blood T cell repertoires in COVID-19. Assay used: immunoSEQ multiplex PCR; TCRdb lists only in-frame clones, some missing. The data contain around 45,000 clones, roughly 90% of them singletons. The sample was peripheral blood. These receptors were obtained from a man older than 75 with acute or convalescent COVID-19.

J is TRBJ2-7 and V is TRBV28; TRBD2 is a possible D gene (5 bases). This CDR3 spans 16 amino acids. Trimming stripped 1 base from V and 1 base from J, with 14 bases between. CDR1 MDHEN and CDR2 SYDVKM come from the germline V gene. The CDR3 coding sequence is TGTGCCAGCAGTTTATCCGACGGACTCGGGTCCTACGAGCAGTACTTC. Protein: CASSLSDGLGSYEQYF.

This chain uses TRBV28 with TRBJ2-7; 12 bases match TRBD1. The CDR3 length is 16 residues. V lost 3 bases to trimming and J lost 3 bases; unmatched junction nucleotides: 6. In germline, CDR1 is MDHEN, CDR2 SYDVKM. CDR3 in amino acids: CASSFLGTGGNYEQYF. The CDR3 nucleotides read TGTGCCAGCAGTTTCCTAGGGACAGGGGGCAACTACGAGCAGTACTTC.

J is TRBJ1-4 and V is TRBV6-5; D remains unclear. The length of the CDR3 is 15 residues. Trimming stripped 4 bases from V and 0 bases from J, with 9 bases between. The germline gives CDR1 MNHEY, CDR2 SVGAGI. The CDR3: CASSWQSATNEKLFF. The CDR3 nucleotides are TGTGCCAGCAGTTGGCAGAGCGCAACTAATGAAAAACTGTTTTTT.

This chain uses TRBV5-1 with TRBJ1-2, with 11 positions matching TRBD1. The V gene's germline CDR1 is SGHRS and CDR2 YFSETQ. The V gene end was trimmed by 4 bases and the J gene end by 8 bases; junction bases not matched to a gene: 16. The CDR3 contains 17 residues. CDR3 coding DNA: TGCGCCAGCAGCCCGGCGCTTGGACAGGGGGCCGCAGGGGGCTACACCTTC. This sequence encodes CASSPALGQGAAGGYTF.

This sequence joins TRBV6-1 and TRBJ2-6; D call uncertain. This CDR3 spans 17 amino acids. Trimming stripped 2 bases from V and 0 bases from J, with 11 bases between. Germline CDR1 MNHNS, CDR2 SASEGT. CDR3 amino acids: CASSEYVGFSGANVLTF. The CDR3 region has the DNA TGTGCCAGCAGTGAATATGTCGGTTTCTCTGGGGCCAACGTCCTGACTTTC.

The chain recombines TRBV25-1 with TRBJ1-2; D is undetermined. V dropped 1 base and J dropped 4 bases, with 4 bases sitting between them. The CDR3 is 12 amino acids. Looked up from germline, CDR1 is MGHDK and CDR2 is SYGVNS. Written as DNA, the CDR3 is TGTGCCAGCAGTGAATGGAGCTATGGCTACACCTTC. Its translation is CASSEWSYGYTF.

The CDR3 DNA is TGTGCCAGCAGCCAAGGCACAGGGGGTAATCAGCCCCAGCATTTT. Translation gives CASSQGTGGNQPQHF. The V gene is TRBV3-1 (or the pseudogene TRBV3-2), the J gene TRBJ1-5, with 8 bases identical to TRBD1. With V trimmed by 1 base and J by 4 bases, 3 bases remained unmatched. The germline V gene encodes CDR1 LGHDT and CDR2 YNNKEL (reference sequence). CDR3 size: 15 residues.

The CDR3 DNA sequence: TGCGCCAGCTCCGCTGGGTGGAACAGTATCGACGAGCAGTACTTC. This encodes CASSAGWNSIDEQYF. The chain employs TRBV5-1 and TRBJ2-7, with unresolved D. The germline V gene encodes CDR1 SGHRS and CDR2 YFSETQ. The germline V and J ends were trimmed by 7 bases and 5 bases, with 22 bases remaining between them. This CDR3 is built from 15 residues.

This chain connects TRBV10-2 to TRBJ1-5; perhaps TRBD1 as D (6 bases). Germline assignment: CDR1 WSHSY and CDR2 SAAADI. The CDR3 is made up of 16 amino acids. The ends were cut back, 3 bases at V and 2 bases at J, with 14 bases in the middle. CDR3: CASSEEGRGGNQPQHF. The CDR3 DNA follows: TGCGCCAGCAGTGAAGAGGGCAGGGGTGGCAATCAGCCCCAGCATTTT.

This clone was seen just once. The chain combines TRBV6-6 with TRBJ1-6; 10 bases map to TRBD1. Germline CDR1 reads MNHNY; CDR2 reads SVGAGI (reference sequence). The CDR3 covers 20 residues. Germline trimming cut 5 bases from V and 0 bases from J; bases unmatched to any gene: 13. The CDR3 is CASSPRGGTGVSSYNSPLHF. In DNA, the CDR3 is TGTGCCAGCAGTCCCAGAGGAGGGACAGGGGTCAGCTCCTATAATTCACCCCTCCACTTT.

The chain combines TRBV25-1 with TRBJ1-1, with D possibly matching TRBD1 (6 bases). CDR1 MGHDK and CDR2 SYGVNS come from the germline V gene. This CDR3 contains 11 residues. V lost 4 bases and J lost 11, with 11 bases in between. The CDR3 bases are TGTGCCAGCAGTGCCACAGGGCGGGCTTTCTTT. It encodes CASSATGRAFF.

The J gene is TRBJ2-1, the V gene TRBV5-1; D call uncertain. The CDR3 consists of 13 residues. Trimming took 5 bases from V and 7 from J, leaving 13 bases between them. Germline V CDR1 and CDR2: SGHRS, YFSETQ. The CDR3 DNA sequence: TGCGCCAGCAGTCAAGCGATTGGAAATGAGCAGTTCTTC. This translates into CASSQAIGNEQFF.

The J gene is TRBJ1-2, the V gene TRBV24-1, with D possibly being TRBD1 (6 bases). Germline CDR1 is KGHDR and CDR2 is SFDVKD. Trimming pared 9 bases from V and 4 bases from J, leaving 14 bases between. This CDR3 region has 13 residues. The CDR3 region is CATGGARGYGYTF. In DNA form, the CDR3 reads TGTGCCACCGGGGGGGCCAGGGGCTATGGCTACACCTTC.

CDR3: CASSNGQRDSPLHF. The CDR3, as DNA: TGTGCCAGCAGCAATGGACAGCGGGACTCACCCCTCCACTTT. The chain joins TRBV7-9 to TRBJ1-6; weak D call: TRBD1 (6 bases). The V gene lost 5 bases and the J gene lost 10 bases, with 15 bases spanning the gap. The CDR3 covers 14 residues. Germline V gene sequence: CDR1 SEHNR, CDR2 FQNEAQ (reference sequence).

J is TRBJ1-2 and V is TRBV6-5, with D possibly matching TRBD1 (6 bases). V dropped 2 bases and J dropped 4 bases, with 11 bases sitting between them. This CDR3 spans 14 amino acids. CDR1 MNHEY and CDR2 SVGAGI come from the germline V gene. CDR3 nucleotide sequence: TGTGCCAGCAGTTACGCCAGGGGAGTCTATGGCTACACCTTC. It translates to CASSYARGVYGYTF.

The chain has TRBV9 and TRBJ2-6; D not resolved. V lost 2 bases and J lost 0, with 3 bases in between. Germline assignment: CDR1 SGDLS and CDR2 YYNGEE. The CDR3 is 14 residues long. DNA of the CDR3: TGTGCCAGCAGCGTCCGCTCTGGGGCCAACGTCCTGACTTTC. It codes for CASSVRSGANVLTF. Complete variable domain (other parts from reference TRBV9 and TRBJ2-6): DSGVTQTPKHLITATGQRVTLRCSPRSGDLSVYWYQQSLDQGLQFLIQYYNGEERAKGNILERFSAQQFPDLHSELNLSSLELGDSALYFCASSVRSGANVLTFGAGSRLTVL.

The genes are TRBV7-7 and TRBJ2-5; 8 nucleotides line up with TRBD1. The CDR3 loop spans 13 amino acids. The germline gives CDR1 SSHAT, CDR2 FNYEAQ (reference sequence). V was pared by 5 bases and J by 5 bases, with 4 bases of the junction left unmatched. Written as DNA, the CDR3 is TGTGCCAGCAGCCTGGGACAGGTGGAGACCCAGTACTTC. Its translation: CASSLGQVETQYF.

This chain connects TRBV6-5 to TRBJ1-3, with TRBD1 matching over 8 bases. Germline-derived CDR1 and CDR2 are MNHEY and SVGAGI. After removal of 7 bases from V and 0 bases from J, the junction contained 5 bases not matched to a gene. The CDR3 is made up of 15 amino acids. The CDR3 loop is CASKTTGDSGNTIYF. CDR3 nucleotide sequence: TGTGCCAGCAAGACGACAGGGGACTCTGGAAACACCATATATTTT.

The chain is built from TRBV10-3 and TRBJ1-1; TRBD1 is a possible D gene (5 bases). Between the trimmed V and J ends, which lost 2 bases and 3 bases, there was a span of 7 bases. CDR1 is ENHRY, CDR2 SYGVKD, per germline. This CDR3 has 13 residues. CDR3 nucleotide sequence: TGTGCCATCAGTGAGGGGGCGCACACTGAAGCTTTCTTT. This codes for CAISEGAHTEAFF.

The genes are TRBV19 and TRBJ2-7, with TRBD1 identical over 8 bases. The CDR3 runs 13 residues. J was trimmed by 6 bases and V by 3 bases; bases with no gene match: 4. Germline V gene sequence: CDR1 LNHDA, CDR2 SQIVND (reference sequence). The CDR3 region is CASSMTTGVEQYF. CDR3 coding DNA: TGTGCCAGTAGTATGACGACAGGGGTCGAGCAGTACTTC.

The genes are TRBV5-1 and TRBJ2-1; 13 bases map to TRBD2. The germline CDR1 and CDR2 sequences are SGHRS and YFSETQ. V gave up 7 bases and J gave up 12 bases; unmatched junction bases: 10. The CDR3 sequence is 14 residues long. The CDR3, as DNA: TGCGCCAGCGGTACTAGCGGGGGGGCCTATGGGCAGTTCTTC. Translation: CASGTSGGAYGQFF.

The chain couples TRBV5-1 to TRBJ2-1; tentatively, D is TRBD2 (6 bases). The germline V and J ends were trimmed by 4 bases and 7 bases, with 15 bases remaining between them. Germline V gene lookup returns CDR1 SGHRS and CDR2 YFSETQ. This CDR3 is 14 amino acids long. CDR3 amino acids: CASSTRTMSNEQFF. The CDR3 DNA sequence: TGCGCCAGCAGCACCCGGACTATGAGTAATGAGCAGTTCTTC.

This chain joins TRBV29-1 and TRBJ1-2; 8 nucleotides match TRBD1. The CDR3 spans 12 residues. In germline, CDR1 is SQVTM, CDR2 ANQGSEA. With 7 bases clipped from V and 6 bases from J, the junction kept 7 bases outside the gene matches. In nucleotides, the CDR3 is TGCAGCGCCGGCAGGACAGGGCATGGCTACACCTTC. This codes for CSAGRTGHGYTF.

J is TRBJ2-1 and V is TRBV7-3; the D gene is possibly TRBD2 (6 bases). From germline, CDR1 is SGHTA and CDR2 FQGTGA. The CDR3 contains 12 residues. V was trimmed by 8 bases and J by 5 bases, leaving 10 bases between them. CDR3 bases: TGTGCCAGCGGTCGCGGGGACAATGAGCAGTTCTTC. Its translation: CASGRGDNEQFF. The full variable domain, with the rest looked up from reference TRBV7-3 and TRBJ2-1, is GAGVSQTPSNKVTEKGKYVELRCDPISGHTALYWYRQSLGQGPEFLIYFQGTGAADDSGLPNDRFFAVRPEGSVSTLKIQRTERGDSAVYLCASGRGDNEQFFGPGTRLTVL.

The sample holds one count of this clone. The chain couples TRBV7-3 to TRBJ2-7, with 9 bases that match TRBD1. Germline CDR1 reads SGHTA; CDR2 reads FQGTGA. The length of the CDR3 is 15 residues. The V gene end was trimmed by 1 base and the J gene end by 0 bases; junction bases not matched to a gene: 1. CDR3 sequence reads: CASSLRDRASYEQYF. CDR3 DNA sequence: TGTGCCAGCAGCTTAAGGGACAGGGCCTCCTACGAGCAGTACTTC.

This chain uses TRBV7-9 with TRBJ1-3; no firm D call. This CDR3 has 14 amino acids. Trimming removed 5 bases at V and 2 bases at J, with 10 bases between. Germline CDR1 SEHNR, CDR2 FQNEAQ (reference sequence). CDR3 region: CASSPEGAGNTIYF. The CDR3 coding sequence is TGTGCCAGCAGCCCGGAGGGAGCTGGAAACACCATATATTTT.